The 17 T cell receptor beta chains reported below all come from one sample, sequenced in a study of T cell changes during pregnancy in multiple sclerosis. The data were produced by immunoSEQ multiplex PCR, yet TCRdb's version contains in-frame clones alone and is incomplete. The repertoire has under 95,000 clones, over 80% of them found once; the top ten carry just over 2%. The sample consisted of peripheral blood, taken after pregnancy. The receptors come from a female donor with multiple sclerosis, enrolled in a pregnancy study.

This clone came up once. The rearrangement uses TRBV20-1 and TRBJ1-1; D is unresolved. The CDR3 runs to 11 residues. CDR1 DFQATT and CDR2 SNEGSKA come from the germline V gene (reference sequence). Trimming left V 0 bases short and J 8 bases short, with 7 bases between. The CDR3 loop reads CSAREVREAFF. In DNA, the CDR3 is TGCAGTGCTAGAGAGGTGCGAGAAGCTTTCTTT.

CDR3 DNA: TGTGCCAGCAGTTACACGGCAGGGAATCAGCCCCAGCATTTT. Amino acid sequence: CASSYTAGNQPQHF. This chain connects TRBV6-5 to TRBJ1-5, with a possible D match to TRBD1 (5 bases). Germline lookup yields CDR1 MNHEY and CDR2 SVGAGI. V lost 2 bases to trimming and J lost 4 bases, with 9 bases between them. The CDR3 totals 14 residues.

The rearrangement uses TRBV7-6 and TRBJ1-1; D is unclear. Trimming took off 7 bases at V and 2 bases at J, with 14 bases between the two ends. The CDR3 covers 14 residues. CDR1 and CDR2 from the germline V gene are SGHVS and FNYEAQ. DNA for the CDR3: TGTGCCAGCACCCCCGGGGTGGGAAACACTGAAGCTTTCTTT. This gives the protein CASTPGVGNTEAFF.

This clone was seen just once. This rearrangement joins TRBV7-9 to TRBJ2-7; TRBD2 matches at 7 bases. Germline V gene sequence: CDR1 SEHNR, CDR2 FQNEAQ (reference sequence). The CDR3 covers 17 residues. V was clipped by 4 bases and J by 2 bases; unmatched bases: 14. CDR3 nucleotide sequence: TGTGCCAGCAGCTCACTTGGGGGGGGACGACCCGCCTACGAGCAGTACTTC. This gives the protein CASSSLGGGRPAYEQYF.

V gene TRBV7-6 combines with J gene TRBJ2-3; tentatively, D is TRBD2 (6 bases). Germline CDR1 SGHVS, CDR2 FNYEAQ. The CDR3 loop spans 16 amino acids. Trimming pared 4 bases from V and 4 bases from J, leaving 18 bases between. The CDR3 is CASSSHGRGNADTQYF. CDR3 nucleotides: TGTGCCAGCAGCTCCCACGGGAGAGGGAACGCAGATACGCAGTATTTT.

The CDR3 DNA is TGTGCCAGCAGCTTGGACCCCCTAGGCTACACCTTC. This sequence encodes CASSLDPLGYTF. The J gene is TRBJ1-2, the V gene TRBV5-6; D unresolved. The CDR3 covers 12 residues. The ends were cut back, 0 bases at V and 8 bases at J, with 8 bases in the middle. Germline CDR1 SGHDT, CDR2 YYEEEE.

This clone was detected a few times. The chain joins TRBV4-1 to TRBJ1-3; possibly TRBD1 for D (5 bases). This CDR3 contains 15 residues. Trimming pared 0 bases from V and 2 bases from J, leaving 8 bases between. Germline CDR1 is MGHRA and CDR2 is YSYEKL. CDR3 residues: CASSQDRQPGNTIYF. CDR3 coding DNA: TGCGCCAGCAGCCAAGATCGACAGCCTGGAAACACCATATATTTT.

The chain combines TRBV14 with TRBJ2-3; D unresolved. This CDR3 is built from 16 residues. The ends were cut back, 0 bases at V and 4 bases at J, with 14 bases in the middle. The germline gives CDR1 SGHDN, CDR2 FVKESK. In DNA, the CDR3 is TGTGCCAGCAGCCAAGATCTAAGCGATTGGTCAGATACGCAGTATTTT. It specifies CASSQDLSDWSDTQYF.

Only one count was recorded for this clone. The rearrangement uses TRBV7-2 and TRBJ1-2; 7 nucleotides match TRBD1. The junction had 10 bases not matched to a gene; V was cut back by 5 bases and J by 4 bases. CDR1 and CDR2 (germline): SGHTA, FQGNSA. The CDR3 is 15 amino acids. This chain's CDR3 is CASSTYRGQTYGYTF. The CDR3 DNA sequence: TGTGCCAGCAGCACTTACAGGGGCCAAACCTATGGCTACACCTTC.

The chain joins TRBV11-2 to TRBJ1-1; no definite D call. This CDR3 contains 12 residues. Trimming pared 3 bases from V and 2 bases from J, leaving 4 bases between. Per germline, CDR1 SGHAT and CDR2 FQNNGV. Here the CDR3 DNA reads TGTGCCAGCAGCTTCCTAAACACTGAAGCTTTCTTT. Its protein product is CASSFLNTEAFF. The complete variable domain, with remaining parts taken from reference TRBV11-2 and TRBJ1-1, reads EAGVAQSPRYKIIEKRQSVAFWCNPISGHATLYWYQQILGQGPKLLIQFQNNGVVDDSQLPKDRFSAERLKGVDSTLKIQPAKLEDSAVYLCASSFLNTEAFFGQGTRLTVV.

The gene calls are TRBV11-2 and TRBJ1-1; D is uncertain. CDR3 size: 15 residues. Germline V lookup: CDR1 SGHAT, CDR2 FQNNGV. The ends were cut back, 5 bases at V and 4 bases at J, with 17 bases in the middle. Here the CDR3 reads CASSELTRGGTEAFF. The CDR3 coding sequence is TGTGCCAGCAGCGAATTGACCCGAGGAGGCACTGAAGCTTTCTTT.

CDR3 in amino acids: CASQTGTAKETQYF. DNA of the CDR3: TGTGCCAGCCAGACTGGGACAGCAAAAGAGACCCAGTACTTC. The chain carries TRBV6-6 and TRBJ2-5, with 7 nucleotides matching TRBD1. Trimming removed 8 bases from V and 3 bases from J; junction bases left unmatched: 9. Germline V gives CDR1 MNHNY, CDR2 SVGAGI (reference sequence). The CDR3 is 14 residues long.

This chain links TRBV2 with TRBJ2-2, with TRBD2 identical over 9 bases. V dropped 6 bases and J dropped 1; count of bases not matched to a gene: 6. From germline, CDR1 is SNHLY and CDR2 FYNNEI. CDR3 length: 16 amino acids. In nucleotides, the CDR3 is TGTGCCAGCAGCACGAGGCGGGAGGGGAACACCGGGGAGCTGTTTTTT. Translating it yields CASSTRREGNTGELFF.

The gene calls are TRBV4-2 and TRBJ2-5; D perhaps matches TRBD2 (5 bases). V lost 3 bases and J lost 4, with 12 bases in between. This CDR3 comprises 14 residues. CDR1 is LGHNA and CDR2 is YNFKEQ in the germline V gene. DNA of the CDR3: TGTGCCAGCAGCCACCCACACGGAGGAGAGACCCAGTACTTC. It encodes CASSHPHGGETQYF.

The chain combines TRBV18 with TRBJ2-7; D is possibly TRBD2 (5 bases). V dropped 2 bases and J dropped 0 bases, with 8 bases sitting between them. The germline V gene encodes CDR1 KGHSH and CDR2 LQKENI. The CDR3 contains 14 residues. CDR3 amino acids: CASSPGRNSYEQYF. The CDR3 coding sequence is TGTGCCAGCTCACCAGGGAGAAACTCCTACGAGCAGTACTTC.

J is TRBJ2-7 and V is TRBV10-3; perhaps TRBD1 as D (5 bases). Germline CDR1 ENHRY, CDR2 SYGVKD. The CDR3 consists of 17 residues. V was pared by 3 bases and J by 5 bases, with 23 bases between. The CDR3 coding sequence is TGTGCCATCAGTGATCCCGACCCTAGGACGGGCAGGGACGAGCAGTACTTC. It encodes CAISDPDPRTGRDEQYF.

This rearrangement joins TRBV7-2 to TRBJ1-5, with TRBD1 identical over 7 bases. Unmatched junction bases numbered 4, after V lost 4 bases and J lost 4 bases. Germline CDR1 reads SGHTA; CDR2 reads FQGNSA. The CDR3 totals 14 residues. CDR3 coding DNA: TGTGCCAGCAGCTCCGACAGGGTTAATCAGCCCCAGCATTTT. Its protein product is CASSSDRVNQPQHF.